This T cell receptor (beta chain) was recorded in a study of shared clonotypes between healthy human individuals (dated by TCRdb to 2020 to 2022). In terms of the full investigation: Three men and two women, aged 18 to 49 years, made up the cohort. Per donor, leukapheresis produced somewhere between about 0.94 and 9.5 billion PBMCs. For each donor, CD4 naive and CD4 memory were each run on three plates, CD8 naive on two plates, and CD8 memory on one plate. To increase sequencing depth and limit assay-specific biases, different laboratories used diverse techniques to prepare libraries and sequence TCR repertoires. Blood TCR repertoires of about 5 healthy adults were deeply sequenced to estimate repertoire size and the extent of clonotype sharing between individuals. Points the paper makes about the study in general: Across a few donors, around 5% of naive CD4, roughly 3.8% of naive CD8, approximately 2.5% of memory CD4, and under 0.45% of memory CD8 clonotypes were shared. Only blood was sampled, and tissue TCR repertoires likely differ from those in blood. Naive subsets generally had larger estimated clonotype richness than memory subsets. Because the study included only a small number of donors, the genetic and exposure-history diversity represented was limited. Compared with non-shared clonotypes, clonotypes shared by all four sorted-subset donors had higher generation probabilities. Based on pairwise subsampling, the degree of clonotype sharing among donors was expected to be affected by sequencing depth. Rarefaction of sorted-subset datasets indicated incomplete sequencing despite the large sequencing depth.

Concerning this clone itself: Its antigen remains undetermined. The sample holds no much larger clone one base away, and base qualities are not on file.

For this chain, trimming is 3 bases at the V end and 5 bases at the J end, and the number of junction bases without a gene match is 13. The germline V gene sets CDR1 to SNHLY and CDR2 to FYNNEI. The CDR3, from cysteine to phenylalanine, totals 16 residues. Here the CDR3 DNA is all that survives: 48 bases in frame from base 1. CD8 naive samples consisted of CD45RO-negative cells that were positively selected for CCR7, yielding a CD45RA+CCR7+ population without TemRA cells. Healthy HIV-negative adults with no recently reported acute infections or vaccinations were included as donors. All donors were Caucasian adults living in Nashville, Tennessee, USA. After blood collection by leukapheresis, PBMCs were isolated using Ficoll-Histopaque density gradient centrifugation and then cryopreserved in the vapor phase of liquid nitrogen. Analytical flow cytometry was used to check the purity and quantity of each magnetically sorted T cell population. Genomic DNA was isolated from every sorted fraction and measured by UV absorbance on a Nanodrop 2000c.

Using the deep immunoSEQ assay, TCR CDR3 regions were amplified from genomic DNA by multiplex PCR. Extracted genomic DNA from each cell subset was spread evenly across all wells of several immunoSEQ 96-well plates, with each plate serving as a replicate. For sorted subsets, 200 to 250 ng of genomic DNA, equivalent to around 30,000 T cell genomes, went into each replicate PCR. The purified libraries were quantified using a Qubit 3.0 fluorometer, sized with a Bioanalyzer 2100, and then quantified again using the KAPA Library Quantification kit. Every immunoSEQ 96-well plate was sequenced on a dedicated single-read 150-cycle Illumina NextSeq 550 flow cell. The study's processing was this. Because only junctional sequences without quality scores were contained in the immunoSEQ output, filtering matching that applied to full-length reads could not be performed. To assign V/J genes and CDR3, sequences were annotated against IMGT germline references using PyIR, a Python wrapper for IgBLAST v1.9. Reads were filtered out if the reads had weak V/J assignments (E-value above 1e-6), no CDR3, stop codons, out-of-frame junctions, or ambiguous translated residues. V3J clonotypes were defined as sequences sharing an identical inferred V gene, J gene, and CDR3 amino acid sequence. Percentage overlap between repertoires was computed as shared unique clonotypes divided by the size of the smaller repertoire. RTK rarefaction, the Chao1 estimator, and Recon v2.1 estimates of unobserved clonotypes were used to assess repertoire richness. Generation probabilities for all TCRbeta clonotypes obtained by the gDNA method from a handful of donors were computed using OLGA. TCRdb took over this immuneACCESS table, retaining in-frame rearrangements with V and J assigned. Such tables are incomplete; in checked studies, under half of the missing clones stem from an unresolved V gene, and the remainder is unexplained. Clonal size and the V and J genes are those of that table, whereas D and trimming came from the DNA. This sample has more than 2 million clones in its table, and about 95% of those were observed once. The ten largest clones represent more than 0.95% of the sample.

This receptor was taken from a man younger than 30 in good health. The V and J genes are TRBV2 and TRBJ2-7, with 7 bases in between that match TRBD2. What was sequenced was naive CD8+ T cells sorted from blood. The sample's cell subset or site label, decoded: CD45RA+CCR7+. In nucleotides, the sequence is TGTGCCAGCAGTGAGGGCTCCGGGGGGAGTGTAGACGAGCAGTACTTC. Protein translation: CASSEGSGGSVDEQYF.